This T cell receptor (beta chain) was documented in a study of blood T cell repertoires in COVID-19. Looked up from germline, CDR1 is MNHEY and CDR2 is SVGAGI. The CDR3 has 13 residues. V was clipped by 6 bases and J by 2 bases, with 7 bases between them. TCRdb's table, derived via immunoSEQ multiplex PCR, lists solely in-frame clones and lacks some. The sample shows a few hundred thousand clones, 70% to 90% of them seen only once. The sequence derives from a woman aged 25 to 39 with COVID-19, enrolled during active disease. The sequencing sample was made of peripheral blood. This chain joins TRBV6-5 and TRBJ1-4, with a tentative D call TRBD1 (5 bases). In nucleotides, the CDR3 is TGTGCCAGCAGGGGGGGGACTAATGAAAAACTGTTTTTT. Its protein product is CASRGGTNEKLFF.